The 7 T cell receptor beta chains in this list originate from one sample, sequenced in a study of blood T cell repertoires in COVID-19. TCRdb's copy holds only in-frame clones and misses some; the assay was immunoSEQ multiplex PCR. The table lists under 250,000 clones, more than 75% of them singletons. Sequences were obtained from peripheral blood. Receptors originate from a woman over 75 with COVID-19, enrolled during active disease.

This clone came up once. The genes are TRBV10-2 and TRBJ1-4; 7 bases are shared with TRBD1. Germline loops: CDR1 WSHSY, CDR2 SAAADI. V trimming: 6 bases; J trimming: 6 bases; junction bases outside the gene matches: 7. The CDR3 runs 14 residues. DNA for the CDR3: TGCGCCAGCAGAAAGGACAGGAGGGATGAAAAACTGTTTTTT. Protein sequence: CASRKDRRDEKLFF.

The CDR3 spells CASSIRTQGTEAFF. The CDR3 DNA is TGTGCCAGTAGTATACGTACCCAGGGGACTGAAGCTTTCTTT. J is TRBJ1-1 and V is TRBV19; D perhaps matches TRBD1 (6 bases). The germline CDR1 and CDR2 sequences are LNHDA and SQIVND (reference sequence). The CDR3 covers 14 residues. V lost 2 bases and J 5 bases, leaving 12 bases between the germline ends.

The chain has TRBV5-1 and TRBJ1-5; D unclear. CDR1 and CDR2 (germline): SGHRS, YFSETQ. Trimming removed 1 base from V and 5 bases from J, with 13 bases in between. The CDR3 sequence is 15 residues long. In DNA form, the CDR3 reads TGCGCCAGCAGCTTGTCCGGGGAAGGCTATCAGCCCCAGCATTTT. It yields the protein CASSLSGEGYQPQHF.

The chain has TRBV7-6 and TRBJ1-6, with D maybe TRBD1 (6 bases). Trimming stripped 1 base from V and 13 bases from J, with 11 bases between. The CDR3 consists of 13 residues. Per the germline V gene, CDR1 is SGHVS and CDR2 is FNYEAQ. CDR3 amino acids: CASSLGGTLPLHF. In DNA form, the CDR3 reads TGTGCCAGCAGCTTAGGGGGGACACTGCCCCTCCACTTT.

This chain connects TRBV7-2 to TRBJ2-7; tentative D call: TRBD2 (6 bases). Germline CDR1 reads SGHTA; CDR2 reads FQGNSA. The CDR3 runs 13 residues. The germline V and J ends were trimmed by 5 bases and 5 bases, with 13 bases remaining between them. DNA of the CDR3: TGTGCCAGCAGCCAGTGGGGGGAAAACGAGCAGTACTTC. Encoded protein: CASSQWGENEQYF.

The CDR3 DNA is TGTGCCAGCACTCTGCGAAGGACAGGGATTATCTATGGCTACACCTTC. Its protein is CASTLRRTGIIYGYTF. This chain connects TRBV5-8 to TRBJ1-2, with 8 bases identical to TRBD1. This CDR3 comprises 16 residues. V shed 6 bases, J shed 4 bases, and the junction held 14 bases outside the gene matches. Germline V gene sequence: CDR1 SGHTS, CDR2 YDEGEE.

The chain recombines TRBV7-8 with TRBJ1-1; D gene uncertain. Germline V gene data show CDR1 as SGHVS and CDR2 as FQNEAQ. This CDR3 contains 14 residues. Trimming pared 1 base from V and 1 base from J, leaving 7 bases between. The DNA for the CDR3 is TGTGCCAGCAGCTTAGTCCCGGGGAACACTGAAGCTTTCTTT. Residues: CASSLVPGNTEAFF.